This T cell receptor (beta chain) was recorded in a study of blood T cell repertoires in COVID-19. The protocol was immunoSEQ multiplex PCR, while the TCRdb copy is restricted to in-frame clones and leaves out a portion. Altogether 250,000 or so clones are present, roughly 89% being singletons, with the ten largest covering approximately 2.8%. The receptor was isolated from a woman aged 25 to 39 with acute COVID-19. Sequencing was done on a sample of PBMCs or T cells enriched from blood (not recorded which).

This chain's CDR3 is CASSVAPQALSYEQYF. The DNA of the CDR3 is TGTGCCAGCAGCGTAGCCCCACAGGCCCTCTCCTACGAGCAGTACTTC. The rearrangement joins TRBV9 to TRBJ2-7, with a possible D match to TRBD1 (5 bases). The CDR3 has 16 amino acids. Germline assignment: CDR1 SGDLS and CDR2 YYNGEE. Trimming took off 0 bases at V and 0 bases at J, with 13 bases between the two ends.